This T cell receptor beta chain stems from a study of identical twins. The trim removed 4 bases at V and 3 bases at J, leaving 8 bases unmatched. The CDR3 extends over 16 amino acids. Germline V gene lookup returns CDR1 ENHRY and CDR2 SYGVKD. General observations from the study: Alpha sequences that were out-of-frame and twin-shared showed an excess of low generation probability. Reduced insertions were recorded for abundant cord blood beta clonotypes, with no such pattern in memory repertoires.

TCRdb used MiXCR to reprocess the 5' RACE reads, holding one entry per CDR3 protein. The data contain 600,000 to 700,000 distinct CDR3 sequences, roughly 20% of them singletons. This clonotype was seen more than once but under ten times. The antigen is not known. The data also belong to a second study, concerning T cells expressing NK-cell markers.

This sequence joins TRBV10-3 and TRBJ2-5; 10 bases line up with TRBD2. The sequenced sample was PBMCs. The clonotype was recovered from a woman under 30 in good health. In nucleotides, the CDR3 is TGTGCCATCAGTGTCGAAGCTAGCGGGGGAAAAGAGACCCAGTACTTC. It specifies CAISVEASGGKETQYF.